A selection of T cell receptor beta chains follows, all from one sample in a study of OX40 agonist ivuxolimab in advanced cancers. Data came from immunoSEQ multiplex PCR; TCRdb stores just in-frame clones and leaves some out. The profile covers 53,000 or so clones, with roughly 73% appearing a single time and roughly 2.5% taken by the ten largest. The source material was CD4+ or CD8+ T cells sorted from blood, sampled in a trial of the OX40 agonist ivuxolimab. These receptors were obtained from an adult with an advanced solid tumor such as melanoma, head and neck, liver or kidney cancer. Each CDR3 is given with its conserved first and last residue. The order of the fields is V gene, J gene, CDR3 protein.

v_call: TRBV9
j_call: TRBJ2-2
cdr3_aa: CASSPRVGGGPHAGELFF

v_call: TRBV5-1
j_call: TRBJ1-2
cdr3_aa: CASSLGSGESYGYTF

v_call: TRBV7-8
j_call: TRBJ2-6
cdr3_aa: CASSATGSAVTGANVLTF

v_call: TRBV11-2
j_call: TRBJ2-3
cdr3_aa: CASSSSGREGDTQYF

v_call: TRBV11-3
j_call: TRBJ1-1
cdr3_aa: CASSFQGTNTEAFF

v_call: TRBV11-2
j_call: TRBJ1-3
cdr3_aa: CASSLAEGGNTIYF

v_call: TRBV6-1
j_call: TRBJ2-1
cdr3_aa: CASSARTNNEQFF

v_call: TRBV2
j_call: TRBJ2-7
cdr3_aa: CAPGGPPGDSYYEQYF

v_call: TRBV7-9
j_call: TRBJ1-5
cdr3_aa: CASSKGTGTGNQPQHF

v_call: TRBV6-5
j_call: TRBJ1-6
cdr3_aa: CASSYSGGAKSPLHF

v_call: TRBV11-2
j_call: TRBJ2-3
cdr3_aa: CASSRTSGLTDTQYF

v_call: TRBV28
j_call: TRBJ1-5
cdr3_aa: CASRETGSNQPQHF

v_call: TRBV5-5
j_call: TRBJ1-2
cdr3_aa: CASSFAFFQGHYGYTF

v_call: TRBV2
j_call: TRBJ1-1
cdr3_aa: CASRETDGNTEAFF

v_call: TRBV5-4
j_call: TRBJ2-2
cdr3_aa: CASSLTSGRRGELFF

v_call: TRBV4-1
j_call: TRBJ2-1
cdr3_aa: CASSQTSGREFF

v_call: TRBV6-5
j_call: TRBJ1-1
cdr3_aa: CASSTQGANTEAFF

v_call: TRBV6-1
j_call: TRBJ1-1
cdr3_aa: CASSRQGNTEAFF

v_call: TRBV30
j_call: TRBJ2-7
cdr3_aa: CAWSRVPLTYEQYF

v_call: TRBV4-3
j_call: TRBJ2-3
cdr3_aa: CASSRTGGPQNTQYF

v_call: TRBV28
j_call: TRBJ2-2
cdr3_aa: CASSTPTGGTGELFF

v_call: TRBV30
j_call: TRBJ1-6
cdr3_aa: CAWSPTKANSPLHF

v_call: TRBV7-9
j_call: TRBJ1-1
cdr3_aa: CASTLPSEAFF

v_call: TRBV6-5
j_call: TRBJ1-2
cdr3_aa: CASSYDRSTNYGYTF

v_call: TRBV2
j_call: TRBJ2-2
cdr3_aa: CASSEQGLAGAGELFF

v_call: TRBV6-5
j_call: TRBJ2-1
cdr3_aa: CASSYSKNTDQFF

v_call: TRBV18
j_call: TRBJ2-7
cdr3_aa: CASSRLAGDEQYF

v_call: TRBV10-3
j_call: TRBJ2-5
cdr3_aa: CAISESGETQYF

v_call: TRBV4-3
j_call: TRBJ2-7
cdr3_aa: CASSQDRSLAGVGEQYF

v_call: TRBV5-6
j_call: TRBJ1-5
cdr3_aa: CASTQTGSNQPQHF

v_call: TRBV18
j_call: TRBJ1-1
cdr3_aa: CASSPPDRVEAFF

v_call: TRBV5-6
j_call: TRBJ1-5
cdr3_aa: CVSSLGQVFNQPQHF

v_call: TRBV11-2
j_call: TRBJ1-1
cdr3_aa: CASSLRNRAGARNTEAFF

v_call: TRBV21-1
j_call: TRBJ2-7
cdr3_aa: CASSKIGQGPYEQYF

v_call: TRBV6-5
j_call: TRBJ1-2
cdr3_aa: CASRLQGDYGYTF

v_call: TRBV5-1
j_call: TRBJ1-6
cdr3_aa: CASSLELGYNSPLHF

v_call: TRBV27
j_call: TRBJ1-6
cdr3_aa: CASSLGHDNSPLHF

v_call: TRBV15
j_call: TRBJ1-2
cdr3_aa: CATSHPGQAKYGYTF

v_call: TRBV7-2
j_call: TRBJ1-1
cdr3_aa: CASSSYTAWRGNTEAFF

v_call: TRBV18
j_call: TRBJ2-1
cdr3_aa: CASSPPGTGGYNEQFF

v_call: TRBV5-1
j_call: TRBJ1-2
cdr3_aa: CASSLADGDYGYTF

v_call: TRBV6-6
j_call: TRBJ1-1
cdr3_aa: CASSQSGREAFF

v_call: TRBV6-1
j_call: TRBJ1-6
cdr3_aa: CASSEGAGARSNF

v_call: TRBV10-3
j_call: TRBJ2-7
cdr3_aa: CAISESLSPSGDSTYEQYF

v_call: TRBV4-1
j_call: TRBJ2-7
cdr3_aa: CASSQDHREVWYEQYF

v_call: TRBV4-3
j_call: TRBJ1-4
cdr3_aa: CASSQELSVLTGLNEKLFF

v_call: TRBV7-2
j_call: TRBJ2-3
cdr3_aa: CASRVLAGELSTQYF

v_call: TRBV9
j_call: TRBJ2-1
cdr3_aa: CASSVVDGHYNEQFF

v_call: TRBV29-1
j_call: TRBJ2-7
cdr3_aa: CSVSRGDSGEQYF

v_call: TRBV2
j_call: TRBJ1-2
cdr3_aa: CASSEFVSGYTF